The present entry profiles one T cell receptor (beta chain) with its context. Using immunoSEQ multiplex PCR, the repertoire was profiled, and TCRdb retains in-frame clones only, with some absent. The table records 55,000 to 75,000 clones, approximately 93% of them present only once. The data originate from a study of OX40 agonist ivuxolimab in advanced cancers. Study-wide context: Patients were treated with ivuxolimab, an agonistic anti-OX40 (CD134) antibody. The group had a mean age of about 60 years, ranged from about 20 to 80, and was 80% to 90% male.

This CDR3 has 15 amino acids. V lost 2 bases and J lost 1, with 11 bases in between. Germline V CDR1 and CDR2: KGHSH, LQKENI. The chain is built from TRBV18 and TRBJ1-1; tentative D call: TRBD1 (5 bases). The input for sequencing was CD4+ or CD8+ T cells sorted from blood, taken in a trial of the OX40 agonist ivuxolimab. This TCR derives from an adult with an advanced solid tumor such as melanoma, head and neck, liver or kidney cancer. CDR3 coding DNA: TGTGCCAGCTCACCAGTCCCGGGGACGAACACTGAAGCTTTCTTT. Amino acid sequence: CASSPVPGTNTEAFF.